This paragraph covers one T cell receptor beta chain sequence. Clones were sequenced by immunoSEQ multiplex PCR, and TCRdb holds only the in-frame ones, with some missing. Among 100,000 or so clones listed, around 89% were seen once. This sample is part of a study of control samples from healthy donors and cancer patients. The specimen sequenced was blood. The origin of this receptor is a man under 40 in good health.

For the CDR3, the DNA is TGTGCCAGCAGCCGGGTGGGGGGGCCGAGGGCCGGGGAGCTGTTTTTT. Translated, it gives CASSRVGGPRAGELFF. V and J are TRBV5-5 and TRBJ2-2, with TRBD2 as a possible D gene (7 bases). V was pared by 4 bases and J by 6 bases, with 19 bases between. The germline CDR1 and CDR2 sequences are SGHKS and YYEKEE (reference sequence). CDR3 length: 16 residues.